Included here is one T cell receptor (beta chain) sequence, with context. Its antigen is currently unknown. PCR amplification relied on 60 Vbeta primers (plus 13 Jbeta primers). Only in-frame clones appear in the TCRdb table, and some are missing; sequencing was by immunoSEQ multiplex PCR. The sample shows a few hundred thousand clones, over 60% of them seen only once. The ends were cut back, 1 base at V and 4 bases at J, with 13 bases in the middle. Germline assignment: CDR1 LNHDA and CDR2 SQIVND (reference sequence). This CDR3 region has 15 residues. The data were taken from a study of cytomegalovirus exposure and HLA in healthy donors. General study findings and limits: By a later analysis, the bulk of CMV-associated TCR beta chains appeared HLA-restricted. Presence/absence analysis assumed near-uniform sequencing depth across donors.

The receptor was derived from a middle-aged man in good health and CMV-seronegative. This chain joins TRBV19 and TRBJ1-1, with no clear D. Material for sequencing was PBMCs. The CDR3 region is CASSIAEGIGTEAFF. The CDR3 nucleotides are TGTGCCAGTAGTATAGCGGAGGGTATAGGCACTGAAGCTTTCTTT. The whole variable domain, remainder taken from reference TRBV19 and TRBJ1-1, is DGGITQSPKYLFRKEGQNVTLSCEQNLNHDAMYWYRQDPGQGLRLIYYSQIVNDFQKGDIAEGYSVSREKKESFPLTVTSAQKNPTAFYLCASSIAEGIGTEAFFGQGTRLTVV.